The TCR beta chain under discussion was sequenced for a study of early T cells in non-severe SARS-CoV-2 infection. MiXCR, run by TCRdb on the 5' RACE reads, gives a single entry per CDR3 protein. The sample lists about 60,000 distinct CDR3 sequences; around 8.9% were seen once. The CDR3 loop spans 16 amino acids. With V trimmed by 3 bases and J by 4 bases, 6 bases remained unmatched. Germline V gene data show CDR1 as WSHSY and CDR2 as SAAADI. This clonotype was observed a handful of times. Sequencing was carried out using whole blood. The rearrangement links TRBV10-2 to TRBJ2-5; 12 bases match TRBD2. This receptor was taken from an adult who was a healthcare worker with PCR-confirmed SARS-CoV-2 infection or an uninfected control (not recorded which). This chain's CDR3 is CASSDPLAGGRETQYF. The CDR3, as DNA: TGCGCCAGCAGTGATCCCCTAGCGGGAGGGCGAGAGACCCAGTACTTC.